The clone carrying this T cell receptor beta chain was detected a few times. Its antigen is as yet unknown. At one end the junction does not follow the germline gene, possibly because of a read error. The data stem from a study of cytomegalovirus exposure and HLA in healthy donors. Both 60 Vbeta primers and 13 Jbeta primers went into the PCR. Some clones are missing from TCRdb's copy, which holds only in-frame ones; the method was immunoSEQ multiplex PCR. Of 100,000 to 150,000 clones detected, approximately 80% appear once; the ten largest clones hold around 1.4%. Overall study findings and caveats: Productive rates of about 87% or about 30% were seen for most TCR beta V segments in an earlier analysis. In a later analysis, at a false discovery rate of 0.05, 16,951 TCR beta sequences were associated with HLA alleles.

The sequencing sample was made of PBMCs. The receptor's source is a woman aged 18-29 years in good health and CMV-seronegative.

CDR3 sequence reads: CASSLRGEGTQYF. CDR3 nucleotide sequence: TGTGCTAGCAGCTTACGGGGTGAAGGGACCCAGTACTTC. The V gene is TRBV7-7, the J gene TRBJ2-5; possible D gene TRBD2, 5 bases. The germline CDR1 and CDR2 sequences are SSHAT and FNYEAQ (reference sequence). The CDR3 consists of 13 residues.